Shown below are 8 T cell receptor beta chains from a single sample sequenced in a study of metastatic and nonmetastatic thyroid tumors. TCRdb re-clonotyped the PCR reads via MiXCR. The sample lists some 20,000 clones; 21% were seen once. None of the patients had undergone any treatment ahead of thyroid surgery. Sequenced: tumor tissue. Receptors originate from a female donor with papillary thyroid cancer or a benign thyroid nodule (not recorded which). Some clones in this sample may be carry-over from other donors' samples.

The genes are TRBV7-8 and TRBJ2-1, with D possibly being TRBD1 (5 bases). The CDR3 has 15 amino acids. CDR1 SGHVS and CDR2 FQNEAQ come from the germline V gene. The germline V and J ends were trimmed by 5 bases and 5 bases, with 16 bases remaining between them. The CDR3 here is CASSPLTERDNEQFF. The CDR3 DNA sequence: TGTGCCAGCAGCCCTTTGACAGAGCGAGACAATGAGCAGTTCTTC.

This clone is categorized as medium-sized (0.01 to 0.1%). The J gene is TRBJ2-7, the V gene TRBV7-9; TRBD1 matches 9 bases. Germline trimming cut 3 bases from V and 2 bases from J; bases unmatched to any gene: 5. Per germline, CDR1 SEHNR and CDR2 FQNEAQ (reference sequence). The CDR3 totals 15 residues. CDR3 coding DNA: TGTGCCAGCAGCTTCCGGGACAGGGCCCCCTACGAGCAGTACTTC. It codes for CASSFRDRAPYEQYF.

The sample holds many counts of this clone. The chain is built from TRBV5-1 and TRBJ1-1; D is unclear. CDR1 is SGHRS, CDR2 YFSETQ, per germline. The ends were cut back, 0 bases at V and 11 bases at J, with 20 bases in the middle. The CDR3 is 15 amino acids. Here the CDR3 reads CASSLGGLNSPGAFF. The CDR3 region has the DNA TGCGCCAGCAGCTTGGGTGGGCTAAACTCTCCGGGGGCTTTCTTT.

The rearrangement links TRBV11-2 to TRBJ2-7, with 9 positions matching TRBD2. The CDR3 has 15 amino acids. V shed 0 bases and J 3 bases; nucleotides not matched to a gene: 3. Germline V lookup: CDR1 SGHAT, CDR2 FQNNGV. CDR3 sequence reads: CASSLDRGRDYEQYF. The CDR3 DNA sequence: TGTGCCAGCAGCTTAGATCGCGGGAGGGACTACGAGCAGTACTTC.

This clone was seen a handful of times. The chain joins TRBV2 to TRBJ1-1, with unresolved D. This CDR3 is 14 amino acids long. V lost 2 bases, J lost 1 base, and 8 bases lay in between. CDR1 is SNHLY and CDR2 is FYNNEI in the germline V gene. DNA of the CDR3: TGTGCCAGCAGTGAATGGGCCAAGAACACTGAAGCTTTCTTT. Translated: CASSEWAKNTEAFF.

CDR3 sequence (DNA): TGTGCCAGCAGTTGGGGCTTTTACGAGCAGTACTTC. Protein sequence: CASSWGFYEQYF. The chain employs TRBV6-9 and TRBJ2-7, with TRBD1 as a possible D gene (5 bases). CDR1 MNHGY and CDR2 SVAAGI come from the germline V gene. The CDR3 consists of 12 residues. Trimming removed 4 bases at V and 4 bases at J, with 8 bases between.

This clone was found many times. The chain has TRBV20-1 and TRBJ2-1; D is unclear. Trimming stripped 3 bases from V and 5 bases from J, with 14 bases between. Germline V gene data show CDR1 as DFQATT and CDR2 as SNEGSKA (reference sequence). The CDR3 extends over 14 amino acids. CDR3 region: CSASTTPYNNEQFF. In nucleotides, the CDR3 is TGCAGTGCTAGTACCACCCCTTATAACAATGAGCAGTTCTTC.

The rearrangement links TRBV12-3 or TRBV12-4 to TRBJ2-5; 9 nucleotides align to TRBD2. The V segment lost 3 bases and the J segment 5 bases; nucleotides outside the gene matches: 4. The length of the CDR3 is 14 residues. CDR3 nucleotide sequence: TGTGCCAGCAGTTTTAGCGGGAGCCCGGAGACCCAGTACTTC. As protein: CASSFSGSPETQYF.